These T cell receptor beta chains were read from a single sample in a study of T-cell memory formation after mild COVID-19. TCRdb processed the 5' RACE reads anew with MiXCR; each CDR3 protein has one entry. The repertoire holds 190,000 or so distinct CDR3 sequences, with 20% to 25% as singletons. The sample taken for sequencing was PBMCs or a T cell subset sorted from them (not recorded which). These receptors were taken from an adult woman who had mild COVID-19 (a few samples of this study predate the infection). Cell type and time point are not known. Each CDR3 is given with its conserved first and last residue. The order of the fields is clone size, V gene, D gene, J gene, CDR3 protein, CDR3 DNA. D genes are given only for firm matches. Clone size is shown for a subset of rows, as once, few, many or a class of expanded clone.

clone size: few
V gene: TRBV12-5
D gene: TRBD1
J gene: TRBJ1-1
CDR3 protein: CASGLLQGTKTEAFF
CDR3 DNA: TGTGCTAGTGGTTTGCTACAGGGGACCAAAACTGAAGCTTTCTTT

clone size: few
V gene: TRBV7-9
D gene: .
J gene: TRBJ2-7
CDR3 protein: CASSGVPTYGQYF
CDR3 DNA: TGTGCCAGCAGCGGGGTCCCCACCTATGGGCAGTACTTC

clone size: .
V gene: TRBV9
D gene: TRBD1
J gene: TRBJ1-2
CDR3 protein: CASSVAPGGRDGYTF
CDR3 DNA: TGTGCCAGCAGCGTAGCTCCAGGGGGGAGAGATGGCTACACCTTC

clone size: few
V gene: TRBV5-6
D gene: .
J gene: TRBJ2-7
CDR3 protein: CASSLVRDGEQYF
CDR3 DNA: TGTGCCAGCAGCTTGGTCCGGGATGGTGAGCAGTACTTC

clone size: .
V gene: TRBV9
D gene: TRBD2
J gene: TRBJ2-3
CDR3 protein: CASSPTSEDTQYF
CDR3 DNA: TGTGCCAGCAGCCCTACTAGCGAGGATACGCAGTATTTT

clone size: few
V gene: TRBV7-9
D gene: TRBD2
J gene: TRBJ2-1
CDR3 protein: CASSFSGRPDEQFF
CDR3 DNA: TGTGCCAGCAGCTTTAGCGGGAGACCGGATGAGCAGTTCTTC

clone size: .
V gene: TRBV11-2
D gene: .
J gene: TRBJ1-2
CDR3 protein: CASSHGQGSHGYTF
CDR3 DNA: TGTGCCAGCAGCCACGGGCAGGGAAGTCATGGCTACACCTTC

clone size: .
V gene: TRBV7-2
D gene: .
J gene: TRBJ1-5
CDR3 protein: CASSLLATGRYSNQPQHF
CDR3 DNA: TGTGCCAGCAGCTTATTAGCGACAGGCCGTTATAGCAATCAGCCCCAGCATTTT

clone size: .
V gene: TRBV7-9
D gene: .
J gene: TRBJ2-3
CDR3 protein: CASSLRSGWADTQYF
CDR3 DNA: TGTGCCAGCAGCTTAAGAAGCGGGTGGGCAGATACGCAGTATTTT

clone size: many
V gene: TRBV5-1
D gene: .
J gene: TRBJ2-7
CDR3 protein: CASSLAARGDYEQYF
CDR3 DNA: TGCGCCAGCAGCTTGGCTGCGCGTGGGGACTACGAGCAGTACTTC

clone size: .
V gene: TRBV18
D gene: .
J gene: TRBJ2-1
CDR3 protein: CASSLGLGRNEQFF
CDR3 DNA: TGTGCCAGCTCACTGGGCCTCGGCCGCAATGAGCAGTTCTTC

clone size: .
V gene: TRBV7-2
D gene: .
J gene: TRBJ2-1
CDR3 protein: CASTHTSASYNEQFF
CDR3 DNA: TGTGCCAGCACCCATACCAGCGCCTCTTACAATGAGCAGTTCTTC

clone size: few
V gene: TRBV29-1
D gene: .
J gene: TRBJ1-3
CDR3 protein: CSVEDYGGNTIYF
CDR3 DNA: TGCAGCGTTGAGGATTATGGAGGGAACACCATATATTTT

clone size: .
V gene: TRBV6-5
D gene: .
J gene: TRBJ2-7
CDR3 protein: CASSPDWGQTYEQYF
CDR3 DNA: TGTGCCAGCAGCCCGGACTGGGGGCAGACCTACGAGCAGTACTTC

clone size: few
V gene: TRBV29-1
D gene: TRBD1
J gene: TRBJ2-7
CDR3 protein: CSVAGQGAGEQYF
CDR3 DNA: TGCAGCGTTGCCGGACAGGGGGCGGGCGAGCAGTACTTC

clone size: few
V gene: TRBV29-1
D gene: .
J gene: TRBJ1-2
CDR3 protein: CSVVEGYTF
CDR3 DNA: TGCAGCGTCGTAGAGGGCTACACCTTC

clone size: .
V gene: TRBV20-1
D gene: .
J gene: TRBJ1-3
CDR3 protein: CSAREPVRSGNTIYF
CDR3 DNA: TGCAGTGCTAGGGAACCAGTCCGCTCTGGAAACACCATATATTTT

clone size: .
V gene: TRBV12-3/TRBV12-4
D gene: .
J gene: TRBJ2-3
CDR3 protein: CASSPAVPGAASTDTQYF
CDR3 DNA: TGTGCCAGCAGTCCGGCCGTCCCTGGGGCGGCTAGCACAGATACGCAGTATTTT

clone size: .
V gene: TRBV2
D gene: .
J gene: TRBJ1-4
CDR3 protein: CASTDGGRKLFF
CDR3 DNA: TGTGCCAGTACGGACGGGGGGCGAAAACTGTTTTTT

clone size: .
V gene: TRBV7-9
D gene: .
J gene: TRBJ2-7
CDR3 protein: CASSPPRGDEQYF
CDR3 DNA: TGTGCCAGCAGCCCCCCCCGGGGTGACGAGCAGTACTTC

clone size: few
V gene: TRBV12-3/TRBV12-4
D gene: .
J gene: TRBJ1-4
CDR3 protein: CASSFYANEKLFF
CDR3 DNA: TGTGCCAGCAGTTTTTATGCTAATGAAAAACTGTTTTTT

clone size: .
V gene: TRBV7-6
D gene: .
J gene: TRBJ2-1
CDR3 protein: CASSLGPSGEQFF
CDR3 DNA: TGTGCCAGCAGCTTAGGACCGTCCGGTGAGCAGTTCTTC

clone size: .
V gene: TRBV5-5
D gene: .
J gene: TRBJ2-7
CDR3 protein: CASSLSYVYSYEQYF
CDR3 DNA: TGTGCCAGCAGCTTATCGTACGTTTACTCCTACGAGCAGTACTTC

clone size: many
V gene: TRBV7-2
D gene: TRBD2
J gene: TRBJ2-1
CDR3 protein: CASSLPGTSGYYNEQFF
CDR3 DNA: TGTGCCAGCAGCTTACCGGGGACTAGCGGGTACTACAATGAGCAGTTCTTC

clone size: few
V gene: TRBV3-1
D gene: .
J gene: TRBJ2-7
CDR3 protein: CASSQERGSYYEQYF
CDR3 DNA: TGTGCCAGCAGCCAAGAGAGGGGAAGTTACTACGAGCAGTACTTC

clone size: .
V gene: TRBV5-5
D gene: .
J gene: TRBJ1-2
CDR3 protein: CASSLNGRGFGGYTF
CDR3 DNA: TGTGCCAGCAGCTTGAACGGACGGGGTTTCGGCGGCTACACCTTC

clone size: few
V gene: TRBV7-9
D gene: .
J gene: TRBJ1-1
CDR3 protein: CASSFQGPNTEAFF
CDR3 DNA: TGTGCCAGCAGCTTTCAGGGCCCAAACACTGAAGCTTTCTTT

clone size: once
V gene: TRBV5-1
D gene: TRBD1
J gene: TRBJ1-1
CDR3 protein: CASSWTGTGVGTEAFF
CDR3 DNA: TGCGCCAGCAGCTGGACCGGGACAGGGGTGGGCACTGAAGCTTTCTTT

clone size: .
V gene: TRBV10-3
D gene: .
J gene: TRBJ1-1
CDR3 protein: CAISPGTSGNTEAFF
CDR3 DNA: TGTGCCATCAGTCCCGGGACTAGTGGGAACACTGAAGCTTTCTTT

clone size: .
V gene: TRBV13
D gene: .
J gene: TRBJ1-1
CDR3 protein: CASSLGAGPTEAFF
CDR3 DNA: TGTGCCAGCAGCTTAGGGGCAGGGCCCACTGAAGCTTTCTTT

clone size: .
V gene: TRBV4-3
D gene: TRBD2
J gene: TRBJ2-7
CDR3 protein: CASSQDRLAGAGPYEQYF
CDR3 DNA: TGCGCCAGCAGCCAAGATAGGCTAGCGGGTGCAGGCCCCTACGAGCAGTACTTC

clone size: .
V gene: TRBV12-5
D gene: TRBD1
J gene: TRBJ2-2
CDR3 protein: CASADRGNGELFF
CDR3 DNA: TGTGCTAGTGCCGACAGGGGGAACGGGGAGCTGTTTTTT

clone size: .
V gene: TRBV27
D gene: .
J gene: TRBJ2-3
CDR3 protein: CASSLLRGVGDTQYF
CDR3 DNA: TGTGCCAGCAGTTTATTAAGGGGGGTAGGAGATACGCAGTATTTT

clone size: few
V gene: TRBV24-1
D gene: TRBD1
J gene: TRBJ2-3
CDR3 protein: CATMDRGRDTQYF
CDR3 DNA: TGTGCCACCATGGACAGGGGGAGAGATACGCAGTATTTT

clone size: once
V gene: TRBV7-9
D gene: .
J gene: TRBJ2-1
CDR3 protein: CASSYRDVYYNEQFF
CDR3 DNA: TGTGCCAGCAGCTACCGGGACGTTTATTACAATGAGCAGTTCTTC

clone size: .
V gene: TRBV4-1
D gene: .
J gene: TRBJ2-7
CDR3 protein: CASSQEVGVAIYEQYF
CDR3 DNA: TGCGCCAGCAGCCAAGAGGTCGGGGTAGCGATCTACGAGCAGTACTTC

clone size: .
V gene: TRBV7-9
D gene: TRBD2
J gene: TRBJ2-7
CDR3 protein: CAIPRVTSGRPDSFEQYF
CDR3 DNA: TGTGCCATCCCGCGGGTGACTAGCGGGAGGCCCGACTCCTTCGAGCAGTACTTC

clone size: few
V gene: TRBV24-1
D gene: .
J gene: TRBJ2-1
CDR3 protein: CATSDRREQFF
CDR3 DNA: TGTGCCACCAGTGACCGGCGGGAGCAGTTCTTC

clone size: .
V gene: TRBV7-8
D gene: TRBD2
J gene: TRBJ2-7
CDR3 protein: CASSQVGLAGDHEQYF
CDR3 DNA: TGTGCCAGCAGCCAAGTAGGATTAGCGGGGGACCACGAGCAGTACTTC

clone size: .
V gene: TRBV24-1
D gene: TRBD1
J gene: TRBJ2-1
CDR3 protein: CATSDAATGVEQFF
CDR3 DNA: TGTGCCACCAGTGATGCCGCGACAGGGGTTGAGCAGTTCTTC